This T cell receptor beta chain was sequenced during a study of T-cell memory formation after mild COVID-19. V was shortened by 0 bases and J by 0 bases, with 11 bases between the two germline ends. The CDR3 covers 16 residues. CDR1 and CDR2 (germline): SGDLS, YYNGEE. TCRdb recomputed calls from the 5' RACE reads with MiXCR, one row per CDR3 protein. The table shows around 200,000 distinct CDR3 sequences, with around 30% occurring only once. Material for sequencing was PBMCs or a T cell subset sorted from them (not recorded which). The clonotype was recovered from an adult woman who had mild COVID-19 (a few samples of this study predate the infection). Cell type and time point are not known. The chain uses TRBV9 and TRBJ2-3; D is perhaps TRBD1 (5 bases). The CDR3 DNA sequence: TGTGCCAGCAGCGTAGGACACAGGACCAGCACAGATACGCAGTATTTT. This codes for CASSVGHRTSTDTQYF. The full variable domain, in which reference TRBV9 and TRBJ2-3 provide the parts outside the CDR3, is DSGVTQTPKHLITATGQRVTLRCSPRSGDLSVYWYQQSLDQGLQFLIQYYNGEERAKGNILERFSAQQFPDLHSELNLSSLELGDSALYFCASSVGHRTSTDTQYFGPGTRLTVL.